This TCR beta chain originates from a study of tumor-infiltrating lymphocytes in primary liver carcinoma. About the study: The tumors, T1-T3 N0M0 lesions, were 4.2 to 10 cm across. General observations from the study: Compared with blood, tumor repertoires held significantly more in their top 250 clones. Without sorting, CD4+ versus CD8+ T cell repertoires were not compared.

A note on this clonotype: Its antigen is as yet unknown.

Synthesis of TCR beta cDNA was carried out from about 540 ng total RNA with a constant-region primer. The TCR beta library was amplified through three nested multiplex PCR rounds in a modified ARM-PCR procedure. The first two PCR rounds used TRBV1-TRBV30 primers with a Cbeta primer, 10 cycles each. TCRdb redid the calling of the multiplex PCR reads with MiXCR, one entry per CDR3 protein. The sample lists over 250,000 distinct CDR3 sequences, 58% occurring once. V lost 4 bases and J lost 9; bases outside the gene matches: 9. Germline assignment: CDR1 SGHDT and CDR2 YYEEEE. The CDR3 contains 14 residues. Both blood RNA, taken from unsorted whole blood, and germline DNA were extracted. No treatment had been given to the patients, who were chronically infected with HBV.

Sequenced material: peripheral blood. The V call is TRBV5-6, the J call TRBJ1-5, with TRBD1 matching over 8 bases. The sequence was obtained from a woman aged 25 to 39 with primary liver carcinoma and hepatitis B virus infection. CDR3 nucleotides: TGTGCCAGCAGCATTCGACAGGGGAAAAGGCCCCAGCATTTT. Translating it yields CASSIRQGKRPQHF.